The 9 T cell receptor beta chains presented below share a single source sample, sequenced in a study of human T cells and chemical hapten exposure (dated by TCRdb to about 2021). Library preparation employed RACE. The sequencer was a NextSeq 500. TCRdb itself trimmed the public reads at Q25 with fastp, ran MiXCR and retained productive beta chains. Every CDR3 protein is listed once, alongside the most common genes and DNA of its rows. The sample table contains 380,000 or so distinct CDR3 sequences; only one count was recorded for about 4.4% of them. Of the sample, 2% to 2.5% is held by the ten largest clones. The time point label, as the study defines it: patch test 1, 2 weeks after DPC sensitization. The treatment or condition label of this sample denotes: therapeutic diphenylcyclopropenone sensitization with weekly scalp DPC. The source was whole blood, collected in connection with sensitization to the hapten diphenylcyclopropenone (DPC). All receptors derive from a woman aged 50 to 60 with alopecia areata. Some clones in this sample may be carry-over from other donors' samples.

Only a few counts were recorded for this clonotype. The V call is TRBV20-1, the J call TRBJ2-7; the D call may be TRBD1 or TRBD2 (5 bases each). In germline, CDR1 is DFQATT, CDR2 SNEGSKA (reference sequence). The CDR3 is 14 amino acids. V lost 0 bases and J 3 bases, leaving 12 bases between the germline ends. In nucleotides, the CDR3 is TGCAGTGCTAGAGATATACGGGGCCTCTACGAGCAGTACTTC. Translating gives CSARDIRGLYEQYF.

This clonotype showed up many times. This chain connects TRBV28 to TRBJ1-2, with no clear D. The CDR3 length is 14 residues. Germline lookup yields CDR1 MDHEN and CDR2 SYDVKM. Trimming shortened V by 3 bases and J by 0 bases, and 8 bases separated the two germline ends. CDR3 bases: TGTGCCAGCAGTTTTGGCCTCGCTAACTATGGCTACACCTTC. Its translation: CASSFGLANYGYTF.

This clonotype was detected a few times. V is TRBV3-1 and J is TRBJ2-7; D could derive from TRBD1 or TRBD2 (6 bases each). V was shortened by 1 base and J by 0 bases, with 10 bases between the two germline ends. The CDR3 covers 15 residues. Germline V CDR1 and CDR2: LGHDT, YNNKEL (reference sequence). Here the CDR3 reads CASSQGRGPSYEQYF. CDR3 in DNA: TGTGCCAGCAGCCAAGGTCGGGGGCCCTCCTACGAGCAGTACTTC.

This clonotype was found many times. CDR3 loop: CASSSDRTSYTF. Here the CDR3 DNA reads TGTGCCAGCAGCTCCGACAGGACGAGCTACACCTTC. The chain couples TRBV7-3 to TRBJ1-2, with a weak D call TRBD1 (6 bases). Per germline, CDR1 SGHTA and CDR2 FQGTGA. The V end lost 4 bases, the J end lost 9 bases, and 12 bases lay between the germline ends. CDR3 length: 12 amino acids.

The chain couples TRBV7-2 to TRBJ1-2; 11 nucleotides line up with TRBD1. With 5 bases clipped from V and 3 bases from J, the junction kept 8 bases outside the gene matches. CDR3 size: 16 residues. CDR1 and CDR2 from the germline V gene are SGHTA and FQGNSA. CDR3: CASSLVGTGGYYGYTF. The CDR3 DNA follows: TGTGCCAGCAGCCTGGTCGGGACAGGGGGTTACTATGGCTACACCTTC.

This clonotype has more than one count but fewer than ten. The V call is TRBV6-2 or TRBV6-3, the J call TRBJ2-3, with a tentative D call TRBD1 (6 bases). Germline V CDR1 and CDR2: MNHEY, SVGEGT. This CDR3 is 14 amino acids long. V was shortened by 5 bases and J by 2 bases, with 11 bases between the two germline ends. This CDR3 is CASSTGITTDTQYF. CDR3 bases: TGTGCCAGCAGTACAGGGATAACCACAGATACGCAGTATTTT.

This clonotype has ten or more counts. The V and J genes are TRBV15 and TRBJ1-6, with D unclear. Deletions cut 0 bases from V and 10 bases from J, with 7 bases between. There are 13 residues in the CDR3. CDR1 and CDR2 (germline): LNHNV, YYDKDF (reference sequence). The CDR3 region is CATSRDKASPLHF. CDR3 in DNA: TGTGCCACCAGCAGAGATAAGGCGTCACCCCTCCACTTT.

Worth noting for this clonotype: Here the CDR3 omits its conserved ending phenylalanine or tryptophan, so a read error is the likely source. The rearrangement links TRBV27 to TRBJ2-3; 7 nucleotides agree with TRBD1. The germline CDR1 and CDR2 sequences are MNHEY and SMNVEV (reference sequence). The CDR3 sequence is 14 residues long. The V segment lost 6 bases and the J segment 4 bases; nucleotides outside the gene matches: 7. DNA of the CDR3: TGTGCCAGCAGCCGCAGACAGGGTTCAGATACGCAGTATTTA. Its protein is CASSRRQGSDTQYL.

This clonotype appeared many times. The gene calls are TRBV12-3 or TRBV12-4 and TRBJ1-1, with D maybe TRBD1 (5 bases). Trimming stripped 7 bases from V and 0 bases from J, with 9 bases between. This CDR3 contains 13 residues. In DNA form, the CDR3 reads TGTGCCAGCAACTTAGGGGTGAACACTGAAGCTTTCTTT. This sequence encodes CASNLGVNTEAFF.